Listed below are T cell receptor beta chains from one sample, sequenced in a study of human T cells and chemical hapten exposure. One entry per CDR3 protein, called by TCRdb with MiXCR from the 5' RACE reads. The sample contains about 140,000 distinct CDR3 sequences, roughly 4% of which appear only once. Source of these receptors: a female donor in good health. Each CDR3 is given with its conserved first and last residue. Each record gives: J gene, V gene, D gene, clone size, CDR3 DNA, CDR3 protein. A D gene is named only where the DNA matches it firmly. Size values are once, few and many counts, or a class for expanded clones, and some rows have none.

>TRBJ1-1|TRBV28|-|many
TGTGCCAGCAAACTGGGGAACGCGAACACTGAAGCTTTCTTT
CASKLGNANTEAFF
>TRBJ2-7|TRBV6-1|-|many
TGTGCCAGCAGTGGTTTACTAACCTACGAGCAGTACTTC
CASSGLLTYEQYF
>TRBJ1-1|TRBV12-3/TRBV12-4|-|many
TGTGCCAGCAGTTTAGGGAGCCTGATGAACACTGAAGCTTTCTTT
CASSLGSLMNTEAFF
>TRBJ2-3|TRBV6-1|-|many
TGTGCCAGCAGTGAAGATCAACAGTCGAGACCGTTAACAGATACGCAGTATTTT
CASSEDQQSRPLTDTQYF
>TRBJ2-7|TRBV4-1|-|-
TGCGCCAGCAGCCAAGTCGGGGGCGAGCAGTACTTC
CASSQVGGEQYF
>TRBJ2-3|TRBV15|-|few
TGTGCCACCAGCAGAGATCTAATGGCAGATACGCAGTATTTT
CATSRDLMADTQYF
>TRBJ1-2|TRBV6-1|-|many
TGTGCCAGCAGTGAATGGAATGTTGGCTATGGCTACACCTTC
CASSEWNVGYGYTF
>TRBJ1-2|TRBV12-3/TRBV12-4|TRBD1|many
TGTGCCAGCAGCACCGGGACAGGTGTTGGCTACACCTTC
CASSTGTGVGYTF
>TRBJ2-5|TRBV5-1|-|many
TGCGCCAGCAGCTTGGCCCTCATGCAGTCACAAGAGACCCAGTACTTC
CASSLALMQSQETQYF
>TRBJ1-1|TRBV7-2|-|many
TGTGCCAGCAGCTTATACCTTCTGCCTTTCTTT
CASSLYLLPFF
>TRBJ1-1|TRBV7-2|-|many
TGTGCCAGCGAGGGGAACACTGAAGCTTTCTTT
CASEGNTEAFF
>TRBJ1-1|TRBV2|-|many
TGTGCCAGCAGCCCTACCGCTCCGGGGATGGGTGCTGAAGCTTTCTTT
CASSPTAPGMGAEAFF
>TRBJ2-7|TRBV9|TRBD1|many
TGTGCCAGCAGCGTAGGGCCAGGGGGCCACTACGAGCAGTACTTC
CASSVGPGGHYEQYF
>TRBJ1-1|TRBV11-2|TRBD1|many
TGTGCCAGCAGCCGAGGGGACAGGGGGGACTTCTTT
CASSRGDRGDFF
>TRBJ1-3|TRBV20-1|-|few
TGCAGTGCTAGAGACCACAGGGAATTCACCATATATTTT
CSARDHREFTIYF
>TRBJ2-3|TRBV7-2|TRBD2|many
TGTGCCAGCAGCTTTCTTCCGCGGGGGGGCCGCGCAGATACGCAGTATTTT
CASSFLPRGGRADTQYF
>TRBJ2-1|TRBV5-1|-|many
TGCGCCAGCAGCTTGGGGGCACCCAGCTCCTACAATGAGCAGTTCTTC
CASSLGAPSSYNEQFF
>TRBJ2-1|TRBV20-1|TRBD2|-
TGCAGTGCTAGAGGCGGGGGGGTAAGCTCCTACAATGAGCAGTTCTTC
CSARGGGVSSYNEQFF
>TRBJ2-2|TRBV6-2/TRBV6-3|-|-
TGTGCCAGCAGTGTAAGACGGGTTAACACCGGGGAGCTGTTTTTT
CASSVRRVNTGELFF
>TRBJ2-5|TRBV5-1|-|-
TGCGCCAGCAGCTTACAAACTGACTGCCAAGAGACCCAGTACTTC
CASSLQTDCQETQYF
>TRBJ2-7|TRBV5-1|TRBD2|few
TGCGCCAGCAGCTTGGGCAGTCTAGCGGGGGCCCTACTCTACGAGCAGTACTTC
CASSLGSLAGALLYEQYF
>TRBJ2-1|TRBV6-2/TRBV6-3|-|many
TGTGCCAGCAGCCGAACAGGGGAGGCTTACAATGAGCAGTTCTTC
CASSRTGEAYNEQFF
>TRBJ2-2|TRBV29-1|-|many
TGCAGCGCTGCACACACTGCTCCCGGGGAGCTGTTTTTT
CSAAHTAPGELFF
>TRBJ2-1|TRBV5-6|-|many
TGTGCCAGCAGCTTTGTGCAGGGTAGCTACAATGAGCAGTTCTTC
CASSFVQGSYNEQFF
>TRBJ2-1|TRBV5-1|-|many
TGCGCCAGCAGCGCTATCCCGGGACTTTACAATGAGCAGTTCTTC
CASSAIPGLYNEQFF
>TRBJ2-7|TRBV5-1|-|many
TGCGCCAGCAGCTTTAGCGGCCGAGACTACGAGCAGTACTTC
CASSFSGRDYEQYF
>TRBJ2-7|TRBV6-6|TRBD1|many
TGTGCCAGCAGAGCTGACCAATGGACAGGCTCCTACGAGCAGTACTTC
CASRADQWTGSYEQYF
>TRBJ2-5|TRBV10-3|-|many
TGTGCCGCCGGGCGGGGGACCCAGTACTTC
CAAGRGTQYF
>TRBJ2-5|TRBV5-1|-|many
TGCGCCAGCAGCTTGTGGGCGGGCAACGCTGTGGAGACCCAGTACTTC
CASSLWAGNAVETQYF
>TRBJ2-2|TRBV7-2|-|many
TGTGCCAGCAGCCGGACGACTCGGGGGGCAGGCACCGGGGAGCTGTTTTTT
CASSRTTRGAGTGELFF
>TRBJ1-3|TRBV27|-|many
TGTGCCAGCCGGGGCGGGGCTGTCTCTGGAAACACCATATATTTT
CASRGGAVSGNTIYF
>TRBJ1-2|TRBV28|-|few
TGTGCCAGCAGTCCGCGTGGGGGGGCTGTCTATGGCTACACCTTC
CASSPRGGAVYGYTF
>TRBJ2-1|TRBV12-3/TRBV12-4|TRBD1|many
TGTGCCAGCAGGGTCCGGGACAGGGACGGCGATGAGCAGTTCTTC
CASRVRDRDGDEQFF
>TRBJ1-4|TRBV18|TRBD1|few
TGTGCCAGCTCACCTCCCAGGACAGGAGCAACTAATGAAAAACTGTTTTTT
CASSPPRTGATNEKLFF
>TRBJ2-7|TRBV18|-|many
TGTGCCAGCTCAGCGCAGTACGAGCAGTACTTC
CASSAQYEQYF
>TRBJ1-1|TRBV4-2|-|-
TGTGCCAGCAGCCAGGAACAGGGATGGACTGAAGCTTTCTTT
CASSQEQGWTEAFF
>TRBJ1-2|TRBV2|-|many
TGTGCCAGCAGCCCAGGTGGGGGGCCCGCTGGCTACACCTTC
CASSPGGGPAGYTF
>TRBJ2-2|TRBV7-9|TRBD2|few
TGTGCCAGCAGCTTATTTGTGCTAGCGGAGACCCCTGACGGGGAGCTGTTTTTT
CASSLFVLAETPDGELFF
>TRBJ1-2|TRBV5-1|-|many
TGCGCCAGCAGCTTGGCCGGCAGGGGAAGGTCGGACTATGGCTACACCTTC
CASSLAGRGRSDYGYTF
>TRBJ2-5|TRBV5-1|TRBD1|many
TGCGCCAGCAGCTTGGGGGACAGGGGACCCCAAGAGACCCAGTACTTC
CASSLGDRGPQETQYF
>TRBJ2-3|TRBV5-1|-|many
TGCGCCGGCAAAGTGGGATCGGGGACAGATACGCAGTATTTT
CAGKVGSGTDTQYF
>TRBJ2-6|TRBV6-2/TRBV6-3|-|many
TGTGCCAGCAGTTCCACAACTGGGGCCAACGTCCTGACTTTC
CASSSTTGANVLTF
>TRBJ2-1|TRBV20-1|-|many
TGCAGTGCCGCCCCTAATGAGCAGTTCTTC
CSAAPNEQFF
>TRBJ1-5|TRBV7-9|TRBD1|many
TGTGCCAGCAGCTTCAGGGGGGCCCACGACCAGCCCCAGCATTTT
CASSFRGAHDQPQHF
>TRBJ1-6|TRBV20-1|-|many
TGCAGTGCTAGCCTTACAAGTGCCTATAATTCACCCCTCCACTTT
CSASLTSAYNSPLHF
>TRBJ2-6|TRBV5-1|-|-
TGCGCCAGCAGCCGAACAAGCTCTGGGGCCAACGTCCTGACTTTC
CASSRTSSGANVLTF
>TRBJ2-2|TRBV28|TRBD1|many
TGTGCCAGCAGGACTCCGGGACAGATGAACACCGGGGAGCTGTTTTTT
CASRTPGQMNTGELFF
>TRBJ1-5|TRBV29-1|-|-
TGCAGCGCCCAAGCGGGGAGGCAGGGGCCCCAGCATTTT
CSAQAGRQGPQHF
>TRBJ1-1|TRBV20-1|-|many
TGCAGTGCTATTAGGACGGGAGGTGAAGCTTTCTTT
CSAIRTGGEAFF
>TRBJ2-2|TRBV4-2|-|few
TGTGCCAGCAGCCAAGAAACCGGGGAGCTGTTTTTT
CASSQETGELFF